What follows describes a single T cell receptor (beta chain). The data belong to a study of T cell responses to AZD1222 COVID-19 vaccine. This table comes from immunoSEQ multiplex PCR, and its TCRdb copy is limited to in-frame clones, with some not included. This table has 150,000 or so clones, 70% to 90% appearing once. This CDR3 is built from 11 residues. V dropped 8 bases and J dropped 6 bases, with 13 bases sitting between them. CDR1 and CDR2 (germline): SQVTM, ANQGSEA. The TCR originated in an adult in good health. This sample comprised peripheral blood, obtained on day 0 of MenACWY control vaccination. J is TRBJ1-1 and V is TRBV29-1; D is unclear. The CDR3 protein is CSHSWSAEAFF. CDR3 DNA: TGCAGCCATTCTTGGAGCGCTGAAGCTTTCTTT.